Sequencing of this T cell receptor beta chain was carried out in a study of T-cell reconstitution after alpha-beta-depleted transplantation in children. Germline CDR1 SGHKS, CDR2 YYEKEE (reference sequence). V lost 4 bases to trimming and J lost 4 bases; unmatched junction nucleotides: 3. CDR3 size: 15 residues. Unique molecular identifiers tagged the TCRbeta library. Via MiXCR, TCRdb re-called the PCR reads, giving one row per CDR3 protein. This table has approximately 980,000 distinct CDR3 sequences, roughly 29% appearing once. The receptor's source is a boy younger than two who had a stem cell transplant for SCID, so the T cells may come from the graft donor. The sequencing used PBMCs, mostly from graft donor cells, collected 360 days after TCRalphabeta/CD19-depleted stem cell transplant. V gene TRBV5-5 combines with J gene TRBJ2-2; 11 bases line up with TRBD2. CDR3 DNA sequence: TGTGCCAGCAGCCCACTAGCGGGGGTCACCGGGGAGCTGTTTTTT. Its protein is CASSPLAGVTGELFF. The whole variable domain, remainder taken from reference TRBV5-5 and TRBJ2-2, is DAGVTQSPTHLIKTRGQQVTLRCSPISGHKSVSWYQQVLGQGPQFIFQYYEKEERGRGNFPDRFSARQFPNYSSELNVNALLLGDSALYLCASSPLAGVTGELFFGEGSRLTVL.